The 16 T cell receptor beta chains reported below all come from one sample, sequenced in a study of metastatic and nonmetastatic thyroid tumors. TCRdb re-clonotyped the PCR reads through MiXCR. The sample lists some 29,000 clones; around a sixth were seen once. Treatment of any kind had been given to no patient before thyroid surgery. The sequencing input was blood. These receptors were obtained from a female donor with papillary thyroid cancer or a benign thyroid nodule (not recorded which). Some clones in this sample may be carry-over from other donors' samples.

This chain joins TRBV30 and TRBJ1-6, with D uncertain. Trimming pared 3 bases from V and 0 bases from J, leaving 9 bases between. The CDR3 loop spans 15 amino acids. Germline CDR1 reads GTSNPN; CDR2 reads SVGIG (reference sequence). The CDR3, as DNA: TGTGCCTGGAGGGCATGGAGCTCCTATAATTCACCCCTCCACTTT. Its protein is CAWRAWSSYNSPLHF. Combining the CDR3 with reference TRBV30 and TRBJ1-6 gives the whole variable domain SQTIHQWPATLVQPVGSPLSLECTVEGTSNPNLYWYRQAAGRGLQLLFYSVGIGQISSEVPQNLSASRPQDRQFILSSKKLLLSDSGFYLCAWRAWSSYNSPLHFGNGTRLTVT.

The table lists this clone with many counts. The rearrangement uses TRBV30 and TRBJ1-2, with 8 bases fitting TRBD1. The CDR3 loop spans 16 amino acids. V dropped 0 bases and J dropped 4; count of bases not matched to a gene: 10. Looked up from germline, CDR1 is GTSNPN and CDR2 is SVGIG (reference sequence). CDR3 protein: CAWSVPGTGRLYGYTF. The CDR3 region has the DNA TGTGCCTGGAGTGTACCTGGGACAGGCCGACTCTATGGCTACACCTTC.

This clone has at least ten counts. In DNA form, the CDR3 reads TGTGCCAGCAGTTACCCGAGGGCAGGGGGCGCCGGTAATGAAAAACTGTTTTTT. Translated, it gives CASSYPRAGGAGNEKLFF. This chain joins TRBV6-6 and TRBJ1-4; 8 nucleotides agree with TRBD1. This CDR3 is built from 18 residues. V was pared by 2 bases and J by 4 bases, with 12 bases of the junction left unmatched. The germline gives CDR1 MNHNY, CDR2 SVGAGI (reference sequence).

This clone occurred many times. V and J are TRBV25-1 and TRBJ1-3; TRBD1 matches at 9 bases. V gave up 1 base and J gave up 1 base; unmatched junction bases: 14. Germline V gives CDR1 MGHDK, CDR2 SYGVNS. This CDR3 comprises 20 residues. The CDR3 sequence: CASSEWGQGSTNFSGNTIYF. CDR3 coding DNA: TGTGCCAGCAGTGAATGGGGACAGGGATCAACCAACTTTTCTGGAAACACCATATATTTT.

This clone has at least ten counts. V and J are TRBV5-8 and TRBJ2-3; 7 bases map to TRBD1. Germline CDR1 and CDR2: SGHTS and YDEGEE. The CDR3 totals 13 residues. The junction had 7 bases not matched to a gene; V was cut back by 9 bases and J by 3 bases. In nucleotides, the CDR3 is TGTGCCACCGAGAGACAGGGTACAGATACGCAGTATTTT. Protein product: CATERQGTDTQYF.

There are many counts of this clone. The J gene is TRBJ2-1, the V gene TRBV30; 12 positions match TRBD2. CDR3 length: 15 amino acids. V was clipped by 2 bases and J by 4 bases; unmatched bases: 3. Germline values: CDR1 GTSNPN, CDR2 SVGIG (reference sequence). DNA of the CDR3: TGTGCCTGGAGTCCGGGACTAGCGGGTTACAATGAGCAGTTCTTC. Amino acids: CAWSPGLAGYNEQFF.

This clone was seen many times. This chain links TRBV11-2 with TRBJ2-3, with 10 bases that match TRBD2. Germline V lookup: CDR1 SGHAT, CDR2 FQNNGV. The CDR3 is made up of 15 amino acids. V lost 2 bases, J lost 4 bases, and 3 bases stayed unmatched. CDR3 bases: TGTGCCAGCAGCTTACTGACTAGCGGGTCAGATACGCAGTATTTT. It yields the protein CASSLLTSGSDTQYF.

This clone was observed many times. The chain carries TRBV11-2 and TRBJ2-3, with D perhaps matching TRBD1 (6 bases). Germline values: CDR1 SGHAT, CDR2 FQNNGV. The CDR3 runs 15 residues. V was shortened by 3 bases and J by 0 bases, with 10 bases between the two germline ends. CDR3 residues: CASSFMTGSTDTQYF. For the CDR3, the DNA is TGTGCCAGCAGCTTTATGACAGGTAGCACAGATACGCAGTATTTT.

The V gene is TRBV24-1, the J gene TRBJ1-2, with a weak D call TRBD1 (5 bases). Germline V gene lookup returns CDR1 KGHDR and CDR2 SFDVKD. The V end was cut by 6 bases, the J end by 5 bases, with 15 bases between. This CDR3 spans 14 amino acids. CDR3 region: CATSYPTVLYGYTF. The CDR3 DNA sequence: TGTGCCACCAGTTATCCGACAGTGCTTTATGGCTACACCTTC.

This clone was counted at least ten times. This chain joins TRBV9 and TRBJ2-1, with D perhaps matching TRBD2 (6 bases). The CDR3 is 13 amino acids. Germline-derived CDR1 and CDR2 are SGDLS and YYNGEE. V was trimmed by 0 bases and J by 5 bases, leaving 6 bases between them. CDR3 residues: CASSVGTNNEQFF. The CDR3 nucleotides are TGTGCCAGCAGCGTAGGGACTAACAATGAGCAGTTCTTC. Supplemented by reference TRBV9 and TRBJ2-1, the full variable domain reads DSGVTQTPKHLITATGQRVTLRCSPRSGDLSVYWYQQSLDQGLQFLIQYYNGEERAKGNILERFSAQQFPDLHSELNLSSLELGDSALYFCASSVGTNNEQFFGPGTRLTVL.

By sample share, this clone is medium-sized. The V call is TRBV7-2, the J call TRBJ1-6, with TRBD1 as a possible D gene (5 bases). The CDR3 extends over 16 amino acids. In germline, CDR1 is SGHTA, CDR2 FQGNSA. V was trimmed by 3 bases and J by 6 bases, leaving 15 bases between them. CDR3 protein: CASSFLGAASNSPLHF. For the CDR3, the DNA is TGTGCCAGCAGCTTCCTAGGGGCGGCTTCTAATTCACCCCTCCACTTT.

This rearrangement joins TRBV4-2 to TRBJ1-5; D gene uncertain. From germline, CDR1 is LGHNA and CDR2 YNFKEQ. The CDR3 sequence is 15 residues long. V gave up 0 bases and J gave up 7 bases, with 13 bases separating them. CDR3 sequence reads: CASSQDWGRSQPQHF. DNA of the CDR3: TGTGCCAGCAGCCAAGATTGGGGTAGAAGCCAGCCCCAGCATTTT.

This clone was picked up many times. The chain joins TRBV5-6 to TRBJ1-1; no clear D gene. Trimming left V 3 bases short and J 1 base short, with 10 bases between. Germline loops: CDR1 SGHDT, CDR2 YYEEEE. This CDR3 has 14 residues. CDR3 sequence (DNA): TGTGCCAGCAGCTCAGAAGGGAGGAACACTGAAGCTTTCTTT. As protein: CASSSEGRNTEAFF.

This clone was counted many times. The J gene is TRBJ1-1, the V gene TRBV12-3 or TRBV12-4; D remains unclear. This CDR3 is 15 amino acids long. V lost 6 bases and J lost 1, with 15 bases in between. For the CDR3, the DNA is TGTGCCAGCAGATTGAGGCCTTCAGGGAACACTGAAGCTTTCTTT. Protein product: CASRLRPSGNTEAFF.

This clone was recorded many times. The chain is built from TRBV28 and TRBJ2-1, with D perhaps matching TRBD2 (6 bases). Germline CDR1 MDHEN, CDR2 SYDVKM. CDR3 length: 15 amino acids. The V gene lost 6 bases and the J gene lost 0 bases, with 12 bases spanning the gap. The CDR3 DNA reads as TGTGCCAGCAGATTCCGGGACTCCTCCTACAATGAGCAGTTCTTC. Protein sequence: CASRFRDSSYNEQFF.

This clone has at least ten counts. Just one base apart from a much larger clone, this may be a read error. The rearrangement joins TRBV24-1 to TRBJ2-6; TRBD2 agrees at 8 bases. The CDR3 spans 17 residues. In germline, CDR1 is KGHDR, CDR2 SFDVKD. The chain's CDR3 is CTTSEPGLDSGANVLTF. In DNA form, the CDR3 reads TGTACCACCAGTGAGCCGGGACTAGACTCTGGGGCCAACGTCCTGACTTTC.